This T cell receptor (beta chain) was captured by sequencing in a study of graft-versus-host responses after intestinal transplantation. Whole-study context: The whole recipient group had anti-thymocyte globulin induction followed by tacrolimus and steroids for roughly three years.

As for this clone: Its antigen is not known.

Trimming pared 2 bases from V and 2 bases from J, leaving 10 bases between. Looked up from germline, CDR1 is SNHLY and CDR2 is FYNNEI. The CDR3 is made up of 15 amino acids. Study observations and caveats: Across patients carrying graft-donor T cell macrochimerism, allografts held high graft-versus-host to host-versus-graft clonal ratios. Peak levels of circulating GvH clones tracked with early post-transplant HvG declines. GvH clones detected in recipient marrow included some appearing first in ileum or blood.

Repertoires were generated with immunoSEQ multiplex PCR, while TCRdb's copy carries only in-frame clones and drops some. The sample holds approximately 18,000 clones, more than 75% seen once. This TCR was sampled from a human patient who received an intestinal transplant, so some T cells may come from the graft donor. The chain couples TRBV2 to TRBJ2-1; D might be TRBD1 (6 bases). The sample was PBMCs, taken about 240 days after intestinal transplant. The CDR3 coding sequence is TGTGCCAGCAGTGAAACAAGGGGGACCTACAATGAGCAGTTCTTC. Its protein is CASSETRGTYNEQFF.